This T cell receptor beta chain was found in a study of shared clonotypes between healthy human individuals. The CDR3 extends over 14 amino acids. V was cut by 6 bases and J by 7 bases, with 15 bases left in between. CDR1 is SNHLY and CDR2 is FYNNEI in the germline V gene. Profiling relied on immunoSEQ multiplex PCR, and the TCRdb table lists in-frame clones only, not all of them. In the table there are roughly 2.2 million clones, roughly 90% of which are singletons. The J gene is TRBJ2-2, the V gene TRBV2; TRBD1 or TRBD2 may be the D gene (5 bases each). The specimen sequenced was naive CD4+ T cells from PBMCs. As for subset: CD45RA+ positively selected. This clonotype originated in a young man in good health. Some clones in this sample may be carry-over from other donors' samples. The CDR3 DNA sequence: TGTGCCAGCAGGCCCCTAGGGGCGGGCGGGGAGCTGTTTTTT. This translates into CASRPLGAGGELFF.